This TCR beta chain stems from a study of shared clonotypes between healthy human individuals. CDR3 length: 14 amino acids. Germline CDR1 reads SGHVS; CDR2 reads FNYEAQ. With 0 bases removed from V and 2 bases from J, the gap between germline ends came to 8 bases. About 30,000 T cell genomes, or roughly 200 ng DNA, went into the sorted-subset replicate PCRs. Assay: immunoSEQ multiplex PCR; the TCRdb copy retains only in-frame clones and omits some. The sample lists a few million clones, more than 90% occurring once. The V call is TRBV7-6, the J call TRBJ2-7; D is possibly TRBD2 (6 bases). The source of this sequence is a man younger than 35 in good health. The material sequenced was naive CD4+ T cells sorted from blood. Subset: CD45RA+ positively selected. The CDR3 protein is CASSLAGEAYEQYF. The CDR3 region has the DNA TGTGCCAGCAGCTTAGCAGGGGAGGCCTACGAGCAGTACTTC.